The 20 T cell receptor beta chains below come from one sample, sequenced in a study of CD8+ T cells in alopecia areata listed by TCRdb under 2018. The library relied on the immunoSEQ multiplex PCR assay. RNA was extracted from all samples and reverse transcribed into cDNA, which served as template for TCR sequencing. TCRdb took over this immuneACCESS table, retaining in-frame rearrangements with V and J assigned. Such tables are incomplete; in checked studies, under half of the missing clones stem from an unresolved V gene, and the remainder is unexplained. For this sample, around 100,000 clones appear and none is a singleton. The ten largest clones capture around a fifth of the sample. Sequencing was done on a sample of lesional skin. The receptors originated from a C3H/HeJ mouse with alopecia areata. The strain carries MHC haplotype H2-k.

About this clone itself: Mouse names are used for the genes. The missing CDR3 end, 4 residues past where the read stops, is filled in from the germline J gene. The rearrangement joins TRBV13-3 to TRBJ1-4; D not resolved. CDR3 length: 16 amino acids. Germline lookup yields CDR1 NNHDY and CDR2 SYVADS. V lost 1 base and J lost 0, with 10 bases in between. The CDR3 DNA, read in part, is TGTGCCAGCAGTGATATGCAGGCCCTTTCCAACGAA. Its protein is CASSDMQALSNE. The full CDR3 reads CASSDMQALSNERLFF.

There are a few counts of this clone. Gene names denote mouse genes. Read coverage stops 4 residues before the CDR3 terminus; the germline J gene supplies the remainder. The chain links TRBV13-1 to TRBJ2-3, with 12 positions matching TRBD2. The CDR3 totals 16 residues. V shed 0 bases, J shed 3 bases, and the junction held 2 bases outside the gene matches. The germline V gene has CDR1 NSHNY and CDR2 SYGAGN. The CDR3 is CASSDATGGAAETLYF. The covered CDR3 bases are TGTGCCAGCAGTGATGCGACTGGGGGGGCGGCAGAA.

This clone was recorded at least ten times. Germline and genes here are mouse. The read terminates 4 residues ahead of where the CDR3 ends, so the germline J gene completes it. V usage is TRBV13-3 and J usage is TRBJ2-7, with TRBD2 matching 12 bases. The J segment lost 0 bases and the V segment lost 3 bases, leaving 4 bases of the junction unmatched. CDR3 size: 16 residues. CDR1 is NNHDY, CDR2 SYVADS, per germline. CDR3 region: CASSGTGGGSSYEQYF. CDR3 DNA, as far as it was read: TGTGCCAGCAGTGGGACTGGGGGGGGTAGCTCCTAT.

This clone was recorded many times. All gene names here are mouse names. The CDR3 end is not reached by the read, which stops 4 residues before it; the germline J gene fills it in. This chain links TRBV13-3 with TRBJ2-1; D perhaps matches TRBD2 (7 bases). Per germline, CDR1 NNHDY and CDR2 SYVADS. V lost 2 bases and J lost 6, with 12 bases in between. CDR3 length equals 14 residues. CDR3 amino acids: CASSERGGGAEQFF. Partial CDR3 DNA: TGTGCCAGCAGTGAAAGGGGGGGAGGTGCT.

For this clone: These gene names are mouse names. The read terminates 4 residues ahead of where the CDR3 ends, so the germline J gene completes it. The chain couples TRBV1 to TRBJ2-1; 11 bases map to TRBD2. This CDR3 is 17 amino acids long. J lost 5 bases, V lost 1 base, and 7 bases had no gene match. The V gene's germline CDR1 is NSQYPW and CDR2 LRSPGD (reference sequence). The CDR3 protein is CTCSAAQTGGGDAEQFF. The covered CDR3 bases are TGCACCTGCAGTGCAGCTCAGACTGGGGGGGGTGATGCT.

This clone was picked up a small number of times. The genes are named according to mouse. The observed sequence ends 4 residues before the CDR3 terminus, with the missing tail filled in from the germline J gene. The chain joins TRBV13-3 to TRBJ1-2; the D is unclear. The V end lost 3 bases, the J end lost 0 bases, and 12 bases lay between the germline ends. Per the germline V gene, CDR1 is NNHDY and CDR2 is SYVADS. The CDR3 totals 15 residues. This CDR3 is CASSAYSPANSDYTF. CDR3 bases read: TGTGCCAGCAGTGCCTACAGCCCTGCAAACTCC.

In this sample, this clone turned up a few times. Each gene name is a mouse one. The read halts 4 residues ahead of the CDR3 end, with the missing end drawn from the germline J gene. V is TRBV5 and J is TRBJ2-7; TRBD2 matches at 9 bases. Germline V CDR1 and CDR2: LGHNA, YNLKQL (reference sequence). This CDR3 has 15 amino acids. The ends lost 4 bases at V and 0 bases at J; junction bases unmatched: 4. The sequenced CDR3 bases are TGTGCCAGCAGCCCAGACTGGGGGAACTCCTAT. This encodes CASSPDWGNSY. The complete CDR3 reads CASSPDWGNSYEQYF.

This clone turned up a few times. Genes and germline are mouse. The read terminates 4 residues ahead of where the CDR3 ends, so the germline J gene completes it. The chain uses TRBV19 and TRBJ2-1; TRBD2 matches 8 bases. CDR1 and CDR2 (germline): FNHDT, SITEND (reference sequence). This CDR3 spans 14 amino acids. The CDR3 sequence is CASSIMGGRAEQFF. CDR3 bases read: TGTGCCAGCAGTATTATGGGGGGGAGGGCT.

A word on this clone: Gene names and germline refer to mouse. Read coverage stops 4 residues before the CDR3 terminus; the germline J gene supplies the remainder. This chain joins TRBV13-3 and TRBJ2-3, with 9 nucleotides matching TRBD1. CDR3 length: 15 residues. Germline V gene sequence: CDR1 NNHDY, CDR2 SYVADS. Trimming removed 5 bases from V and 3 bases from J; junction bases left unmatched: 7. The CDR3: CASSGTGREAETLYF. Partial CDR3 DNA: TGTGCCAGCAGCGGGACAGGGAGGGAGGCAGAA.

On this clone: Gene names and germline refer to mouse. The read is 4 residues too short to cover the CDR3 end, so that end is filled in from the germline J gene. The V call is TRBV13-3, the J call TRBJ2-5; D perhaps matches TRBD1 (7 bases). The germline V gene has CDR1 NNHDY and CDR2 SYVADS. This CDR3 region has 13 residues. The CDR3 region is CASSEGGWDTQYF. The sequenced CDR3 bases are TGTGCCAGCAGTGAAGGGGGCTGGGAC.

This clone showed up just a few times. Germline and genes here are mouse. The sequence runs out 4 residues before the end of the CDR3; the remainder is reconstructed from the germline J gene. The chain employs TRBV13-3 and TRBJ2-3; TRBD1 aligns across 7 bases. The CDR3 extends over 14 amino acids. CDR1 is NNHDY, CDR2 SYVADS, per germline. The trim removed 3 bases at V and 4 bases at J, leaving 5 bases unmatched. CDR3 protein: CASSAGTETETLYF. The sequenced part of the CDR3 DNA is TGTGCCAGCAGTGCCGGGACAGAAACAGAA.

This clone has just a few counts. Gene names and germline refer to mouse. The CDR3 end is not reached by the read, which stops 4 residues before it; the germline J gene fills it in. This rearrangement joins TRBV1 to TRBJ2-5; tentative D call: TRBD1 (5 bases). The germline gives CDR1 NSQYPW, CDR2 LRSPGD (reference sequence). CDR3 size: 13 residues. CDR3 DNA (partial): TGCACCTGCAGTGCAAAGGGGAGAGAC. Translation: CTCSAKGRD. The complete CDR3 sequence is CTCSAKGRDTQYF.

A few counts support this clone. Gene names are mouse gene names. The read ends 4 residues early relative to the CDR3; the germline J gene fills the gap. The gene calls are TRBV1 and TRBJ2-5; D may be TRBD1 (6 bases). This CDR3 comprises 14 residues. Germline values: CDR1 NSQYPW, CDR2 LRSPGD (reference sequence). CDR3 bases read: TGCACCTGCAGTGCAGACAGGGGTAGAGAC. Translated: CTCSADRGRD. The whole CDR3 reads CTCSADRGRDTQYF.

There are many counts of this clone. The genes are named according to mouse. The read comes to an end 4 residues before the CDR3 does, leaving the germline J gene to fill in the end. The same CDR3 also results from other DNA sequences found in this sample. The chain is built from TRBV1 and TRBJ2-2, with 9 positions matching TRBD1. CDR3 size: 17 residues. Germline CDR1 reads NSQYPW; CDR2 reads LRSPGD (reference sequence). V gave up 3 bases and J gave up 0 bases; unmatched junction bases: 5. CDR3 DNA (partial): TGCACCTGCAGTGCGCCAGACAGGGGGGCAAACACCGGG. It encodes CTCSAPDRGANTG. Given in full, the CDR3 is CTCSAPDRGANTGQLYF.

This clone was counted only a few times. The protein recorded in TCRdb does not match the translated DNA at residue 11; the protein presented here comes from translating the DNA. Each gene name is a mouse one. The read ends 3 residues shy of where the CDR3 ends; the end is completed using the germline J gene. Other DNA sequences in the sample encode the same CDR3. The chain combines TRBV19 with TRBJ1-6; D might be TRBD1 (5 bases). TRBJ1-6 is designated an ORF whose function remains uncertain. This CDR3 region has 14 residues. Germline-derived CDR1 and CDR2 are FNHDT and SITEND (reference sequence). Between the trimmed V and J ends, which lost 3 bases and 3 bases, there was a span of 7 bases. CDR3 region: CASSTQGYNSPLYF. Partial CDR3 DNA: TGTGCCAGCAGTACCCAGGGCTATAATTCGCCC.

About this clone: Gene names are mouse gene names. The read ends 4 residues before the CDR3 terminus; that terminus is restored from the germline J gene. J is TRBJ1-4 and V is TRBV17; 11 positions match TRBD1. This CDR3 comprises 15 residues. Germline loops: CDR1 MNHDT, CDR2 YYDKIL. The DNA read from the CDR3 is TGTGCTAGCAGTAGAGGGACAGGGGGCAGCGAA. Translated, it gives CASSRGTGGSE. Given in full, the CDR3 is CASSRGTGGSERLFF.

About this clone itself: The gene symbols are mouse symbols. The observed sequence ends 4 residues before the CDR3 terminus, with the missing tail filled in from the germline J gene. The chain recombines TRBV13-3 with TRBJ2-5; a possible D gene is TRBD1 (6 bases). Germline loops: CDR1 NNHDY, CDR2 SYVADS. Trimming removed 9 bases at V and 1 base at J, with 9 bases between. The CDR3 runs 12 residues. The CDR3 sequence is CATGDDQDTQYF. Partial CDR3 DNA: TGTGCCACAGGGGATGACCAAGAC.

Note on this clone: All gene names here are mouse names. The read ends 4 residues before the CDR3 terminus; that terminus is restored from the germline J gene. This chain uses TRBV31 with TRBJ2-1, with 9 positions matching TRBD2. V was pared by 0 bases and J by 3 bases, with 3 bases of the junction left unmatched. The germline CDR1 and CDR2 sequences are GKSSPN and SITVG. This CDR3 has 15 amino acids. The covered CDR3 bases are TGTGCCTGGAGTCTATTGGGGGGGCGCTATGCT. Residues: CAWSLLGGRYA. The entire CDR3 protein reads CAWSLLGGRYAEQFF.

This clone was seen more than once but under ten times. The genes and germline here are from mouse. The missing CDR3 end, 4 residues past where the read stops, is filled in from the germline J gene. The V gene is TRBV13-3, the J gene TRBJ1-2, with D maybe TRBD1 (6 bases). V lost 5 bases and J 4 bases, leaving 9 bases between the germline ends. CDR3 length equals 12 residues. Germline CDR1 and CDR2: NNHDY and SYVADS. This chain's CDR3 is CASSGDTSDYTF. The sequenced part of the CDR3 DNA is TGTGCCAGCAGCGGGGACACCTCC.

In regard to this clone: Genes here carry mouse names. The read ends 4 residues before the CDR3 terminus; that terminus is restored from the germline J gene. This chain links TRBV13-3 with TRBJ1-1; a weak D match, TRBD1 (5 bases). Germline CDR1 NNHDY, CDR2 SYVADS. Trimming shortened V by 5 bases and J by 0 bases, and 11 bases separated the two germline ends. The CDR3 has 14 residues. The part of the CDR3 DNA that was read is TGTGCCAGCAGGCCGACAGCTGCAAACACA. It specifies CASRPTAANT. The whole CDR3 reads CASRPTAANTEVFF.